Sequencing of this TCR beta chain was carried out in a study of CD4 T cells in relation to SARS-CoV-2 and coronaviruses. Background on the study: ViraFEST: approximately 10-day antigen culture of PBMCs, then TCR beta CDR3 sequencing.

The unexposed donors gave CD4+ T cells in about 2010-2019, prior to COVID-19. After about ten days of culture, CD4+ T cells were isolated. The CDR3 is 16 residues long. CDR1 LNHDA and CDR2 SQIVND come from the germline V gene (reference sequence). Losses at the gene ends were 1 base for V and 1 base for J; bases not matched to a gene: 6. The data were produced by immunoSEQ multiplex PCR, yet TCRdb's version contains in-frame clones alone and is incomplete. This sample has 27,000 or so clones, with around 67% found just once. This clone appeared a single time. What it recognizes is unknown. The chain combines TRBV19 with TRBJ2-7, with 8 positions matching TRBD2. The sequenced material came from CD4+ T cells from PBMCs, cultured in vitro. The receptor's source is a human donor in good health. For the CDR3, the DNA is TGTGCCAGTAGTATAGCCACTAGCGGAAGGTCCTACGAGCAGTACTTC. Its protein is CASSIATSGRSYEQYF. The complete variable domain, with remaining parts taken from reference TRBV19 and TRBJ2-7, reads DGGITQSPKYLFRKEGQNVTLSCEQNLNHDAMYWYRQDPGQGLRLIYYSQIVNDFQKGDIAEGYSVSREKKESFPLTVTSAQKNPTAFYLCASSIATSGRSYEQYFGPGTRLTVT.